This T cell receptor beta chain was observed in a study of blood T cell repertoires in COVID-19. Assay used: immunoSEQ multiplex PCR; TCRdb lists only in-frame clones, some missing. This sample has around 160,000 clones, with over 75% found just once. J lost 4 bases, V lost 4 bases, and 5 bases had no gene match. CDR3 length: 13 amino acids. The germline gives CDR1 SGHRS, CDR2 YFSETQ. V gene TRBV5-1 combines with J gene TRBJ2-7; TRBD1 matches 7 bases. This clonotype was obtained from a man in his fifties who had recovered from COVID-19. The sample was PBMCs or T cells enriched from blood (not recorded which). The chain's CDR3 is CASSQGQIYEQYF. DNA for the CDR3: TGCGCCAGCAGCCAGGGACAGATATACGAGCAGTACTTC.